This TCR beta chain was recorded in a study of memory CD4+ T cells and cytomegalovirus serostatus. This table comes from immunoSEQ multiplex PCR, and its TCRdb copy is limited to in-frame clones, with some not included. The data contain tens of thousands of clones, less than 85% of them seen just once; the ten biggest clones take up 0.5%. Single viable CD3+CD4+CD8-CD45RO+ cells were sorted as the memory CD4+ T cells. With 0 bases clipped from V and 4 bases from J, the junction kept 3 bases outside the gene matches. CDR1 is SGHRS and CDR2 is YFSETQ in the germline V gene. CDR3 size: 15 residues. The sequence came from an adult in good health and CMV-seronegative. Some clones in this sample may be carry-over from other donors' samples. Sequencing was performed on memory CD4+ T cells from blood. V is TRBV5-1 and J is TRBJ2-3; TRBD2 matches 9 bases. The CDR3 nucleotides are TGCGCCAGCAGCTTGGGTGCGGGGGGGTCAGATACGCAGTATTTT. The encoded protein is CASSLGAGGSDTQYF.